This TCR beta chain was captured by sequencing in a study of blood T cell repertoires in COVID-19. Study context: Whether acute or convalescent, the COVID-19 samples came from the United States, Italy and Spain.

The ends were cut back, 3 bases at V and 3 bases at J, with 8 bases in the middle. Germline lookup yields CDR1 ENHRY and CDR2 SYGVKD. This CDR3 comprises 14 residues. This table comes from immunoSEQ multiplex PCR, and its TCRdb copy is limited to in-frame clones, with some not included. The data contain some 78,000 clones, around nine tenths of them singletons. The chain joins TRBV10-3 to TRBJ1-4; no firm D call. The TCR sequence derives from a woman older than 75 with active or convalescent COVID-19. Sequencing input: peripheral blood. CDR3 coding DNA: TGTGCCATCAGTGAAAGACTGGCTAATGAAAAACTGTTTTTT. As protein: CAISERLANEKLFF.